The source of this T cell receptor (beta chain) is a study of preoperative IRX-2 immunotherapy in early breast cancer. Libraries were prepared by immunoSEQ multiplex PCR; TCRdb keeps only in-frame clonotypes and omits some of them. Counted here are some 42,000 clones, 65% to 90% occurring once; the ten biggest clones make up 1.5%. From germline, CDR1 is LNHDA and CDR2 SQIVND (reference sequence). V was shortened by 0 bases and J by 8 bases, with 11 bases between the two germline ends. The CDR3 covers 15 residues. Treatment noted: preoperative locoregional IRX-2 cytokine immunotherapy. Preoperative locoregional IRX-2 cytokine immunotherapy was tested in the phase Ib source study.

The sequence came from a human donor with breast cancer. V and J are TRBV19 and TRBJ1-6, with a tentative D call TRBD1 (5 bases). Sample: lymph node tissue, taken after IRX-2 immunotherapy. CDR3 sequence reads: CASSIDGGMDSPLHF. DNA for the CDR3: TGTGCCAGTAGTATAGATGGGGGGATGGATTCACCCCTCCACTTT.